The 27 T cell receptor beta chains listed next were all sequenced from one sample in a study of T cell repertoires in cytomegalovirus infection. TCRdb re-derived calls from the reads in MiXCR, one entry per CDR3 protein. The sample has roughly 240,000 distinct CDR3 sequences, about 7% seen once. The sample consisted of PBMCs. The receptors originated from a human donor in good health (CMV status not recorded). Some clones in this sample may be carry-over from other donors' samples.

This clonotype was recorded at least ten times. The chain couples TRBV7-2 to TRBJ1-5; D gene unclear. Trimming removed 3 bases from V and 2 bases from J, with 17 bases in between. The CDR3 has 17 residues. Germline-derived CDR1 and CDR2 are SGHTA and FQGNSA. The CDR3 loop is CASSLSWGKFGNQPQHF. In DNA, the CDR3 is TGTGCCAGCAGCTTGAGTTGGGGAAAATTTGGCAATCAGCCCCAGCATTTT.

This clonotype was picked up many times. The rearrangement links TRBV7-2 to TRBJ2-1; 9 nucleotides line up with TRBD1. CDR1 SGHTA and CDR2 FQGNSA come from the germline V gene. The CDR3 sequence is 12 residues long. V lost 11 bases, J lost 6 bases, and 5 bases stayed unmatched. The CDR3 reads CAYGTGRNEQFF. The CDR3 nucleotides read TGTGCCTACGGGACAGGGCGCAATGAGCAGTTCTTC.

The chain has TRBV2 and TRBJ1-1; no clear D. The CDR3 runs to 14 residues. The germline V gene has CDR1 SNHLY and CDR2 FYNNEI. The V gene lost 2 bases and the J gene lost 0 bases, with 7 bases spanning the gap. CDR3 loop: CASSEIVMNTEAFF. The CDR3 nucleotides are TGTGCCAGCAGTGAAATCGTAATGAACACTGAAGCTTTCTTT.

Turning to this clonotype: This sequence may be a read error, since a much larger clone differs from it by one base. This CDR3 is CASTIEGYGQYF. The CDR3 DNA reads as TGTGCCAGCACCATCGAGGGGTACGGGCAGTACTTC. This chain links TRBV12-3 or TRBV12-4 with TRBJ2-7; tentatively, D is TRBD1 or TRBD2 (5 bases each). The CDR3 length is 12 residues.

This clonotype was detected many times. The chain joins TRBV2 to TRBJ2-5; D might be TRBD1 (5 bases). CDR1 and CDR2 from the germline V gene are SNHLY and FYNNEI. The CDR3 has 13 residues. V was cut by 8 bases and J by 4 bases, with 14 bases left in between. In nucleotides, the CDR3 is TGTGCCAGCTGGCAGGGCAGGGCAGAGACCCAGTACTTC. Encoded protein: CASWQGRAETQYF.

This chain uses TRBV2 with TRBJ1-2; D is uncertain. Trimming took 6 bases from V and 5 from J, leaving 10 bases between them. Germline-derived CDR1 and CDR2 are SNHLY and FYNNEI. The CDR3 consists of 12 residues. The DNA for the CDR3 is TGTGCCAGCAGGCGGGCGTTGTATGGCTACACCTTC. As protein: CASRRALYGYTF.

The table lists this clonotype with many counts. The V call is TRBV28, the J call TRBJ1-1; tentative D call: TRBD1 (6 bases). This CDR3 spans 14 amino acids. Per germline, CDR1 MDHEN and CDR2 SYDVKM. V was cut by 3 bases and J by 3 bases, with 11 bases left in between. The CDR3 sequence: CASSFTGFDTEAFF. The CDR3 DNA follows: TGTGCCAGCAGTTTTACAGGGTTTGACACTGAAGCTTTCTTT.

This clonotype was counted many times. This chain connects TRBV7-2 to TRBJ2-3; 10 nucleotides agree with TRBD2. Trimming at V came to 1 base and at J to 1 base, leaving 2 bases not matched to a gene. The germline V gene has CDR1 SGHTA and CDR2 FQGNSA. The CDR3 has 16 residues. Written as DNA, the CDR3 is TGTGCCAGCAGCTTAGTAACTAGCGGGGGCACAGATACGCAGTATTTT. The encoded protein is CASSLVTSGGTDTQYF.

This clonotype was picked up many times. This CDR3 reads CASSARGQYTEAFF. Written as DNA, the CDR3 is TGTGCCAGCAGCGCCCGGGGTCAATACACTGAAGCTTTCTTT. The rearrangement joins TRBV9 to TRBJ1-1, with D unclear. The ends were cut back, 3 bases at V and 3 bases at J, with 12 bases in the middle. This CDR3 has 14 residues. Germline V gene lookup returns CDR1 SGDLS and CDR2 YYNGEE. Full variable domain (outside the CDR3, taken from reference TRBV9 and TRBJ1-1): DSGVTQTPKHLITATGQRVTLRCSPRSGDLSVYWYQQSLDQGLQFLIQYYNGEERAKGNILERFSAQQFPDLHSELNLSSLELGDSALYFCASSARGQYTEAFFGQGTRLTVV.

This clonotype has only a few counts. The chain is built from TRBV7-2 and TRBJ1-1, with 9 bases fitting TRBD1. The CDR3 runs to 15 residues. Per the germline V gene, CDR1 is SGHTA and CDR2 is FQGNSA. Trimming at V came to 3 bases and at J to 5 bases, leaving 7 bases not matched to a gene. The CDR3 DNA reads TGTGCCAGCAGCTTCTGGGACAGGGCTGTGACTGAAGCTTTCTTT. Translated: CASSFWDRAVTEAFF.

This clonotype was counted only a few times. The chain employs TRBV12-3 or TRBV12-4 and TRBJ1-1; TRBD1 matches 8 bases. The CDR3 is made up of 14 amino acids. Trimming took 5 bases from V and 8 from J; bases not matched to a gene: 10. Here the CDR3 reads CASSLGQGRREAFF. The CDR3 nucleotides read TGTGCCAGCAGTCTCGGACAGGGCCGGAGGGAAGCTTTCTTT.

A note on this clonotype: Mismatch with germline at one junction end may stem from a read error. The chain is built from TRBV29-1 and TRBJ1-2, with D unresolved. The CDR3 loop spans 16 amino acids. CDR1 and CDR2 (germline): SQVTM, ANQGSEA. The CDR3: CSVYQALPFVIYGYAF. The DNA of the CDR3 is TGCAGCGTTTACCAAGCCTTGCCATTCGTAATCTATGGCTACGCCTTC.

The genes are TRBV30 and TRBJ2-5, with D uncertain. The V end lost 5 bases, the J end lost 4 bases, and 14 bases lay between the germline ends. The CDR3 has 13 residues. Germline V CDR1 and CDR2: GTSNPN, SVGIG (reference sequence). CDR3 protein: CAWEEVSGETQYF. CDR3 nucleotides: TGTGCCTGGGAAGAGGTTTCGGGAGAGACCCAGTACTTC.

This clonotype was picked up many times. The chain couples TRBV7-2 to TRBJ1-1; maybe TRBD1 (6 bases). The CDR3 is 13 amino acids. Germline V CDR1 and CDR2: SGHTA, FQGNSA. The ends were cut back, 4 bases at V and 2 bases at J, with 8 bases in the middle. This CDR3 is CASSSQGNTEAFF. In DNA, the CDR3 is TGTGCCAGCAGCTCACAGGGAAACACTGAAGCTTTCTTT.

This clonotype was seen a few times. The chain joins TRBV6-6 to TRBJ2-1; 11 bases agree with TRBD2. The CDR3 length is 15 residues. V lost 2 bases, J lost 10 bases, and 7 bases stayed unmatched. Per the germline V gene, CDR1 is MNHNY and CDR2 is SVGAGI (reference sequence). This chain's CDR3 is CASSYSLAGGYEQFF. The CDR3 bases are TGTGCCAGCAGTTACAGTCTAGCGGGAGGCTACGAGCAGTTCTTC.

This clonotype was counted ten times or more. J is TRBJ1-2 and V is TRBV2, with a tentative D call TRBD1 (5 bases). CDR3 length: 12 residues. Deletions cut 7 bases from V and 10 bases from J, with 16 bases between. Germline V lookup: CDR1 SNHLY, CDR2 FYNNEI. The DNA of the CDR3 is TGTGCCAGCACGTTTAGGGGATCGATCTACACCTTC. This encodes CASTFRGSIYTF.

In this sample, this clonotype turned up many times. The chain uses TRBV7-6 and TRBJ1-2, with 10 bases identical to TRBD1. CDR3 size: 16 residues. From germline, CDR1 is SGHVS and CDR2 FNYEAQ. V lost 5 bases to trimming and J lost 6 bases; unmatched junction nucleotides: 12. CDR3 in amino acids: CASSLRRQGAVNGYTF. CDR3 nucleotide sequence: TGTGCCAGCAGCCTTAGACGACAGGGGGCAGTTAATGGCTACACCTTC.

This clonotype was observed at least ten times. The DNA for the CDR3 is TGTGCCAGCAGCCTCGGACAGAGCCACCTTTCACCCCTCCACTTT. This codes for CASSLGQSHLSPLHF. The genes are TRBV7-2 and TRBJ1-6; tentatively, D is TRBD1 (6 bases). Germline V lookup: CDR1 SGHTA, CDR2 FQGNSA. V lost 5 bases and J 9 bases, leaving 17 bases between the germline ends. CDR3 size: 15 residues.

This clonotype was seen many times. The genes are TRBV10-3 and TRBJ2-5; 16 bases are a match to TRBD2. Germline V gene lookup returns CDR1 ENHRY and CDR2 SYGVKD. V shed 6 bases, J shed 0 bases, and the junction held 7 bases outside the gene matches. The CDR3 length is 18 residues. CDR3 nucleotides: TGTGCCATCAGCTCGGGACTAGCGGGGGGGAAGAACCAAGAGACCCAGTACTTC. It translates to CAISSGLAGGKNQETQYF.

This clonotype has ten or more counts. The rearrangement uses TRBV9 and TRBJ2-1, with TRBD2 matching over 14 bases. Looked up from germline, CDR1 is SGDLS and CDR2 is YYNGEE. This CDR3 has 16 residues. J was trimmed by 6 bases and V by 3 bases; bases with no gene match: 5. This chain's CDR3 is CASSAGTSGGPNEQFF. CDR3 DNA: TGTGCCAGCAGCGCGGGGACTAGCGGGGGCCCCAATGAGCAGTTCTTC.

This clonotype occurred many times. The chain combines TRBV7-2 with TRBJ2-5; 12 nucleotides match TRBD2. After removal of 5 bases from V and 3 bases from J, the junction contained 4 bases not matched to a gene. The CDR3 loop spans 15 amino acids. CDR1 SGHTA and CDR2 FQGNSA come from the germline V gene. The CDR3, as DNA: TGTGCCAGCAGCAACCGACTAGCGGGGGAAGAGACCCAGTACTTC. Amino acids: CASSNRLAGEETQYF.

The chain uses TRBV2 and TRBJ1-5, with 7 positions matching TRBD1. V lost 7 bases to trimming and J lost 3 bases; unmatched junction nucleotides: 6. This CDR3 has 14 amino acids. The V gene's germline CDR1 is SNHLY and CDR2 FYNNEI. DNA of the CDR3: TGTGCCAGCATCAGGGACAGATTCAATCAGCCCCAGCATTTT. It is translated as CASIRDRFNQPQHF.

This clonotype was recorded at least ten times. This CDR3 reads CSAILGQPQETQYF. Written as DNA, the CDR3 is TGCAGTGCTATCCTGGGACAGCCACAAGAGACCCAGTACTTC. The genes are TRBV20-1 and TRBJ2-5; 7 positions agree with TRBD1. Per germline, CDR1 DFQATT and CDR2 SNEGSKA (reference sequence). Trimming cost V 4 bases and J 2 bases; bases outside gene matches: 7. CDR3 length: 14 amino acids.

This clonotype was counted a few times. CDR3 protein: CASSVPSGETQYF. The CDR3 DNA follows: TGTGCCAGCAGCGTCCCGTCTGGGGAGACCCAGTACTTC. The chain recombines TRBV13 with TRBJ2-5; no clear D gene. Between the trimmed V and J ends, which lost 5 bases and 5 bases, there was a span of 12 bases. The CDR3 consists of 13 residues. From germline, CDR1 is PRHDT and CDR2 FYEKMQ (reference sequence).

The rearrangement links TRBV29-1 to TRBJ2-7; possible D gene TRBD2, 6 bases. The CDR3 has 13 residues. The germline CDR1 and CDR2 sequences are SQVTM and ANQGSEA. V lost 4 bases to trimming and J lost 2 bases, with 12 bases between them. The CDR3 here is CSVAQGGPYEQYF. CDR3 DNA sequence: TGCAGCGTTGCGCAGGGAGGACCCTACGAGCAGTACTTC.

This clonotype was recorded at least ten times. V and J are TRBV4-1 and TRBJ2-5, with TRBD2 matching over 11 bases. The germline CDR1 and CDR2 sequences are MGHRA and YSYEKL. The trim removed 6 bases at V and 0 bases at J, leaving 6 bases unmatched. The CDR3 length is 16 residues. CDR3 region: CASSTSGGVYQETQYF. DNA for the CDR3: TGCGCCAGCAGTACTAGCGGGGGAGTTTACCAAGAGACCCAGTACTTC.

The J gene is TRBJ1-5, the V gene TRBV7-8; the match to TRBD1 covers 10 bases. Trimming removed 4 bases from V and 9 bases from J; junction bases left unmatched: 6. In germline, CDR1 is SGHVS, CDR2 FQNEAQ. The CDR3 has 14 amino acids. CDR3 sequence: CASSSGTGDRPQHF. CDR3 DNA sequence: TGTGCCAGCAGCTCGGGGACAGGGGATCGGCCCCAGCATTTT.